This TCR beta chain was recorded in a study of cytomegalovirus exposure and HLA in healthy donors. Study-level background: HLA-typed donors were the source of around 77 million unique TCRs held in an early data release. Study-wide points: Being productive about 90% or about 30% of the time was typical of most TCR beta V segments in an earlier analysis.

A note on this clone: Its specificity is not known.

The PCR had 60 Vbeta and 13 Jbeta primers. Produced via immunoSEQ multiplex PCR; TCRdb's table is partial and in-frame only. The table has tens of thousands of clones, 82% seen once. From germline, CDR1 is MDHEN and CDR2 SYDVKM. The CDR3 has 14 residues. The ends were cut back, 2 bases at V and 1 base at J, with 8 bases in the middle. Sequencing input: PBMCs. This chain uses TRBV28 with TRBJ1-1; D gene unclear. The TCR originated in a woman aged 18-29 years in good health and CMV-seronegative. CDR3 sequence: CASSLVQRNTEAFF. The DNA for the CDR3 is TGTGCCAGCAGTTTAGTCCAGCGGAACACTGAAGCTTTCTTT.